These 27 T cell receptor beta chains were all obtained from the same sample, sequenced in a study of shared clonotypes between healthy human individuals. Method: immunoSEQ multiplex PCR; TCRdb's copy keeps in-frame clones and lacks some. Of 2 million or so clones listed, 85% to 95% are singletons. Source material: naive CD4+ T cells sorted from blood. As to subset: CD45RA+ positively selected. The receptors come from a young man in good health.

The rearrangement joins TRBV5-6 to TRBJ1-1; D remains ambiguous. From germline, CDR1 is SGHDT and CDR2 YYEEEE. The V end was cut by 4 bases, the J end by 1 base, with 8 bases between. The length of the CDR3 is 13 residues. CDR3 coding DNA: TGTGCCAGCAGCGTCAGACGGAACACTGAAGCTTTCTTT. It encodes CASSVRRNTEAFF.

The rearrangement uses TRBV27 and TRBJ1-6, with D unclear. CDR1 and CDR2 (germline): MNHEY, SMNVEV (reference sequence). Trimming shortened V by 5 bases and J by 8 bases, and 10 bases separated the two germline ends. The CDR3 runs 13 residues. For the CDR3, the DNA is TGTGCCAGCAGTCCCTGGGTAGATTCACCCCTCCACTTT. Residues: CASSPWVDSPLHF.

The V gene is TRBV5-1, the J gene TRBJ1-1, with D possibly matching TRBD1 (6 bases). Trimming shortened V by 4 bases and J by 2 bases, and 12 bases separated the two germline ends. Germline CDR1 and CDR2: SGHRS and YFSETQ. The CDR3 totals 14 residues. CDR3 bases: TGCGCCAGCAGCATACAGGGCGGTAACACTGAAGCTTTCTTT. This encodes CASSIQGGNTEAFF.

This CDR3 reads CASIRDGWMNTEAFF. CDR3 in DNA: TGTGCCAGTATCCGGGACGGATGGATGAACACTGAAGCTTTCTTT. The chain recombines TRBV19 with TRBJ1-1; D might be TRBD1 (5 bases). V was cut by 7 bases and J by 0 bases, with 15 bases left in between. This CDR3 has 15 amino acids. Germline CDR1 LNHDA, CDR2 SQIVND (reference sequence). Variable domain in full (rest from reference TRBV19 and TRBJ1-1): DGGITQSPKYLFRKEGQNVTLSCEQNLNHDAMYWYRQDPGQGLRLIYYSQIVNDFQKGDIAEGYSVSREKKESFPLTVTSAQKNPTAFYLCASIRDGWMNTEAFFGQGTRLTVV.

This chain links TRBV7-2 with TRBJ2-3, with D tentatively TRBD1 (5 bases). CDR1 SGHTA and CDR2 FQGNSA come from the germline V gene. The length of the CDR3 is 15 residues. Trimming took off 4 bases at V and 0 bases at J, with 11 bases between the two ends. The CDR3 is CASSSQASSTDTQYF. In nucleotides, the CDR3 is TGTGCCAGCAGCTCACAGGCGTCTAGCACAGATACGCAGTATTTT.

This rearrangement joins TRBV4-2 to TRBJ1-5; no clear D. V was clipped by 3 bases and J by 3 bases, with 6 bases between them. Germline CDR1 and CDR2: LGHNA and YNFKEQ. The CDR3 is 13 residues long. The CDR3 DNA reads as TGTGCCAGCAGCCAGGAGATCAATCAGCCCCAGCATTTT. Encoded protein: CASSQEINQPQHF.

For the CDR3, the DNA is TGTGCCATCAGTGAGTCTAAGCCAGGGGTTGGGAACACTGAAGCTTTCTTT. This codes for CAISESKPGVGNTEAFF. The chain uses TRBV10-3 and TRBJ1-1, with a possible D match to TRBD1 (6 bases). Trimming removed 0 bases at V and 1 base at J, with 15 bases between. The germline V gene has CDR1 ENHRY and CDR2 SYGVKD. This CDR3 is built from 17 residues.

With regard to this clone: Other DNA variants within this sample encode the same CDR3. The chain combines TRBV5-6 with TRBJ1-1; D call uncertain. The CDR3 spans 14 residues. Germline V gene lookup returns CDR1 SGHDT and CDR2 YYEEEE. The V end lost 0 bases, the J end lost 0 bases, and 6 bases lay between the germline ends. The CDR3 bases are TGTGCCAGCAGCTTGGTTATCATGAACACTGAAGCTTTCTTT. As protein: CASSLVIMNTEAFF. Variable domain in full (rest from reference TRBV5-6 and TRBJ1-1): DAGVTQSPTHLIKTRGQQVTLRCSPKSGHDTVSWYQQALGQGPQFIFQYYEEEERQRGNFPDRFSGHQFPNYSSELNVNALLLGDSALYLCASSLVIMNTEAFFGQGTRLTVV.

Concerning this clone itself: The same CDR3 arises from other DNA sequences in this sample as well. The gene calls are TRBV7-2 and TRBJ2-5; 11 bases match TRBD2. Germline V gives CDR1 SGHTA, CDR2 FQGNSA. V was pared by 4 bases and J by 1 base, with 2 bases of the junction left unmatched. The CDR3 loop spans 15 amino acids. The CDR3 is CASSSLAGGQETQYF. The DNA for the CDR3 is TGTGCCAGCAGCTCTCTAGCGGGAGGCCAAGAGACCCAGTACTTC.

CDR3 region: CASSPGIYNEQFF. CDR3 DNA sequence: TGCGCCAGCAGCCCCGGGATTTACAATGAGCAGTTCTTC. The rearrangement joins TRBV5-1 to TRBJ2-1, with a possible D match to TRBD2 (5 bases). Germline V gene lookup returns CDR1 SGHRS and CDR2 YFSETQ. Trimming removed 4 bases from V and 4 bases from J, with 9 bases in between. This CDR3 spans 13 amino acids.

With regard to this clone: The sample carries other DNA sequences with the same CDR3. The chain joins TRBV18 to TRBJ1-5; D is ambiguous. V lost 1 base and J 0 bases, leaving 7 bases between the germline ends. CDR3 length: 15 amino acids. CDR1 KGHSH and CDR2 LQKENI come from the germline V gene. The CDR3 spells CASSPLGGSNQPQHF. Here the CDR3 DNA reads TGTGCCAGCTCACCACTTGGCGGTAGCAATCAGCCCCAGCATTTT.

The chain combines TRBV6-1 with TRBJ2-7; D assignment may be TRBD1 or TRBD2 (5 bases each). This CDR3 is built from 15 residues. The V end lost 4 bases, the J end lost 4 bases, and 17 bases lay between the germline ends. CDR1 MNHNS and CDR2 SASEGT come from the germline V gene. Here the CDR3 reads CASSVGTSNSYEQYF. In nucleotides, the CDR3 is TGTGCCAGCAGTGTCGGGACCTCCAACTCTTACGAGCAGTACTTC.

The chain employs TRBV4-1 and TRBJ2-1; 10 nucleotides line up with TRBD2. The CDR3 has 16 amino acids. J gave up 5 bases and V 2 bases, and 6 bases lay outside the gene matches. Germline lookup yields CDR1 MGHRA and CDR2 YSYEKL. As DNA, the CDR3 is TGCGCCAGCAGCCAATCCGGGACTAGCGAGAACAATGAGCAGTTCTTC. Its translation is CASSQSGTSENNEQFF.

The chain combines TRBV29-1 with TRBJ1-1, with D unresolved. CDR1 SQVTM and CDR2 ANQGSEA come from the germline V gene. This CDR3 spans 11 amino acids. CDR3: CFVEINTEAFF. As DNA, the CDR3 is TGCTTTGTAGAGATAAACACTGAAGCTTTCTTT.

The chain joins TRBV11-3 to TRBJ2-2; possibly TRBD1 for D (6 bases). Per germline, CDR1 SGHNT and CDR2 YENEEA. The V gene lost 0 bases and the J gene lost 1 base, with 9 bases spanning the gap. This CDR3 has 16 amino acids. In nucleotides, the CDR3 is TGTGCCAGCAGCTTAGAAGGACAGAAGAACACCGGGGAGCTGTTTTTT. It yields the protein CASSLEGQKNTGELFF.

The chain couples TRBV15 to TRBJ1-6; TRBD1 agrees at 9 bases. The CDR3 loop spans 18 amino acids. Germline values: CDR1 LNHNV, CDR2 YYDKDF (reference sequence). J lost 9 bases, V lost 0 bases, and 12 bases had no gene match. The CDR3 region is CATSRDLRRDREGSPLHF. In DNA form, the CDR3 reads TGTGCCACCAGCAGAGATCTCCGGCGGGACAGGGAAGGTTCACCCCTCCACTTT.

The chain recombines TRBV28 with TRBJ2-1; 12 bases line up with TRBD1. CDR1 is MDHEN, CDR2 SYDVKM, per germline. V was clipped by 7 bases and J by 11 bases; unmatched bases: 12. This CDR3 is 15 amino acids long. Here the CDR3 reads CASTLQGQGAAKQFF. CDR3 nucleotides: TGTGCCAGCACCCTACAGGGACAGGGGGCAGCAAAGCAGTTCTTC.

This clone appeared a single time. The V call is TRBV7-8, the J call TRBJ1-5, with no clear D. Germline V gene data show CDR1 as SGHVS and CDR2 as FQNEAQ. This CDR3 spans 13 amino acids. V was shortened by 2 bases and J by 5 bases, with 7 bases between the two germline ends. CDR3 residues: CASSLIDDQPQHF. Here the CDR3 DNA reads TGTGCCAGCAGCTTAATCGACGATCAGCCCCAGCATTTT.

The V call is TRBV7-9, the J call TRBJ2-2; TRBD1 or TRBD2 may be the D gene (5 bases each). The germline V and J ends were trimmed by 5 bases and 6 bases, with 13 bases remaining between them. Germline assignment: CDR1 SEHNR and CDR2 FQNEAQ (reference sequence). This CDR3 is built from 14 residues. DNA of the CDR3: TGTGCCAGCAGCCCCGGGGCGGCAGCCGGGGAGCTGTTTTTT. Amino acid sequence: CASSPGAAAGELFF.

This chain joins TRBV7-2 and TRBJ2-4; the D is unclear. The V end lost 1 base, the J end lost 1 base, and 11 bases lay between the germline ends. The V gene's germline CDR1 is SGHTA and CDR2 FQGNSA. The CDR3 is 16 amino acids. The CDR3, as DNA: TGTGCCAGCAGCTTAGATTGGGAAATGGCCAAAAACATTCAGTACTTC. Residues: CASSLDWEMAKNIQYF.

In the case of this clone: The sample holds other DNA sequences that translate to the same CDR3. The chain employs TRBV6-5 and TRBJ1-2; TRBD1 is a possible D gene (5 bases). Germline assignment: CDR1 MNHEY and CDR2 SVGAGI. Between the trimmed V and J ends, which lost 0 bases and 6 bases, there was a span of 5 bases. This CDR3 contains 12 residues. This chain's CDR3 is CASSYSGDGYTF. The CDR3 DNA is TGTGCCAGCAGTTACTCAGGGGATGGCTACACCTTC.

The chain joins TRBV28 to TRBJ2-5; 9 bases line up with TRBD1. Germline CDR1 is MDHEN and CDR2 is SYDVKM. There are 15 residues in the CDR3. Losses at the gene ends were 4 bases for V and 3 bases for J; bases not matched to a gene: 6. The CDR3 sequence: CASSSPGQGKETQYF. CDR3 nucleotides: TGTGCCAGCAGTTCGCCTGGACAGGGGAAAGAGACCCAGTACTTC.

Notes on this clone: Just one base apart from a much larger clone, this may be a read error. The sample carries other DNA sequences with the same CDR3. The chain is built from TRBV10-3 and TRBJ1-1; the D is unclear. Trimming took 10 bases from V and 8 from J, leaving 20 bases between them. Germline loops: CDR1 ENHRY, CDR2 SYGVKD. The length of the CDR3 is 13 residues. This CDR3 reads CATGPGLPTEAFF. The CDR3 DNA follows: TGTGCCACTGGACCGGGGTTGCCCACCGAAGCTTTCTTT.

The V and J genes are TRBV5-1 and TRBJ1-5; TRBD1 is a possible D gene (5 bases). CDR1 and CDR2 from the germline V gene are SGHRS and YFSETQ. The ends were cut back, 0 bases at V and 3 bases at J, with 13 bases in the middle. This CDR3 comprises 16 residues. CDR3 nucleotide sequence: TGCGCCAGCAGCTTGGGGCAGCCGGGGGTCAATCAGCCCCAGCATTTT. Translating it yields CASSLGQPGVNQPQHF.

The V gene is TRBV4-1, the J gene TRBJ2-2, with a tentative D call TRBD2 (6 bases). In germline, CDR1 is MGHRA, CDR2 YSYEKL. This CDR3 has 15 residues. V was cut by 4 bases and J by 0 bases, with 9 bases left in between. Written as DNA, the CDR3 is TGCGCCAGCAGCCCCCGCGGGGCGAACACCGGGGAGCTGTTTTTT. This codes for CASSPRGANTGELFF.

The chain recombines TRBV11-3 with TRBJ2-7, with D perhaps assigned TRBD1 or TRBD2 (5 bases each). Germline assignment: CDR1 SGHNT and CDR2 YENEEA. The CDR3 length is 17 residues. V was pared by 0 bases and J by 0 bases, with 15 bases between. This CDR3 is CASSLDQPKGTSYEQYF. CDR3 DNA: TGTGCCAGCAGCTTAGATCAACCTAAGGGGACCTCCTACGAGCAGTACTTC.

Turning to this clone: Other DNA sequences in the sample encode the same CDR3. CDR3 in DNA: TGTGCCAGCAGTGAACAGTCAAACACTGAAGCTTTCTTT. This sequence encodes CASSEQSNTEAFF. The J gene is TRBJ1-1, the V gene TRBV6-4; D remains ambiguous. The germline V and J ends were trimmed by 3 bases and 2 bases, with 7 bases remaining between them. There are 13 residues in the CDR3. Germline assignment: CDR1 MRHNA and CDR2 SNTAGT.